This T cell receptor beta chain was obtained from a study of early T cells in non-severe SARS-CoV-2 infection. On the study more broadly: Unpaired chains resulted from sequencing bulk RNA of unsorted whole blood.

The CDR3 covers 14 residues. Germline V gives CDR1 SQVTM, CDR2 ANQGSEA. V lost 1 base to trimming and J lost 1 base; unmatched junction nucleotides: 2. TCRdb itself ran the 5' RACE reads through MiXCR, one entry per CDR3 protein. The top ten clones hold roughly 5% of a sample with around 58,000 distinct CDR3 sequences, roughly 5% of them seen once. Sequenced material: whole blood. V and J are TRBV29-1 and TRBJ2-3; 7 positions agree with TRBD2. The source of this sequence is an adult who was a healthcare worker with PCR-confirmed SARS-CoV-2 infection or an uninfected control (not recorded which). As DNA, the CDR3 is TGCAGCGTTGAAGGTCTAGCGGGCACAGATACGCAGTATTTT. Translating it yields CSVEGLAGTDTQYF.